This TCR beta chain comes out of a study of Graves' ophthalmopathy and Graves' hyperthyroidism. For the study at large: Researchers classed hyperthyroidism as stable given no ophthalmopathy within 18 months of follow-up.

The CDR3 is 15 residues long. Germline assignment: CDR1 MGHRA and CDR2 YSYEKL. RNA transcripts were the template, and TCR beta CDR3 regions were amplified from them. An initial RT-PCR round employing HTBI primers preceded a second-round multiplex PCR. TCRdb reprocessed the multiplex PCR reads with MiXCR, giving one entry per CDR3 protein. The data hold more than 1,000,000 distinct CDR3 sequences, with around a third observed a single time. As for this clonotype: Compared with germline, one end of the junction differs, possibly owing to a read error.

The sequenced sample consisted of peripheral blood or thyroid tissue (not recorded which). The genes are TRBV4-1 and TRBJ1-2; possible D gene TRBD1, 6 bases. This sequence originates from an adult man with Graves' hyperthyroidism. The CDR3 loop is CASSQDQTNYGGYAF. The DNA for the CDR3 is TGCGCCAGCAGCCAAGATCAGACTAATTACGGGGGCTACGCCTTC.